The rows below give T cell receptor beta chains drawn from one sample of a study of blood T cell repertoires in COVID-19. Using immunoSEQ multiplex PCR, the repertoire was profiled, and TCRdb retains in-frame clones only, with some absent. The sample has 300,000 to 350,000 clones, 85% to 95% seen once; the top ten hold 3.9%. Sequenced: PBMCs or T cells enriched from blood (not recorded which). These receptors all come from a woman younger than 45 who had been exposed to COVID-19. Both conserved end residues are part of each CDR3. A D gene is named only where the DNA matches it firmly. For some rows the clone size is stated as once, few or many, or as a class when expanded; others skip it.

>TRBD2|TRBV7-9|.|TRBJ2-2
CASSPLERGSVGELFF
TGTGCCAGCAGTCCACTTGAGCGGGGGTCGGTCGGGGAGCTGTTTTTT
>.|TRBV4-1|.|TRBJ1-3
CASSQQGFGNTIYF
TGCGCCAGCAGCCAGCAGGGTTTTGGAAACACCATATATTTT
>TRBD1|TRBV6-5|.|TRBJ1-2
CASSYSHDRGLGGYTF
TGTGCCAGCAGTTATTCCCATGACAGGGGCCTCGGGGGCTACACCTTC
>TRBD1|TRBV2|.|TRBJ2-2
CACCVGQGAGELFF
TGTGCCTGCTGCGTAGGACAGGGGGCCGGGGAGCTGTTTTTT
>.|TRBV7-3|.|TRBJ2-1
CASSLGGQNRQFF
TGTGCCAGCAGCTTAGGCGGCCAGAATCGGCAGTTCTTC
>.|TRBV9|.|TRBJ2-3
CASSGDLTATDTQYF
TGTGCCAGCAGCGGCGACTTGACCGCCACAGATACGCAGTATTTT
>.|TRBV6-6|once|TRBJ2-3
CASGASGSSTDTQYF
TGTGCCAGCGGGGCTTCAGGTTCTAGCACAGATACGCAGTATTTT
>.|TRBV12-3/TRBV12-4|.|TRBJ1-1
CASRLTVNTEAFF
TGTGCCAGCAGGCTGACAGTGAACACTGAAGCTTTCTTT
>TRBD1|TRBV20-1|.|TRBJ1-5
CSASLTRGTGFNPQHF
TGCAGTGCTAGTCTCACAAGAGGGACAGGGTTCAATCCCCAGCATTTT
>.|TRBV5-1|.|TRBJ1-5
CASSPDTSGNQPQHF
TGCGCCAGCAGCCCGGATACCAGCGGCAATCAGCCCCAGCATTTT
>.|TRBV28|.|TRBJ1-3
CASSFGLGNTIYF
TGTGCCAGCAGTTTTGGCCTTGGAAACACCATATATTTT
>.|TRBV4-1|.|TRBJ2-1
CASSQDASSYNEQFF
TGCGCCAGCAGCCAAGATGCCAGCTCCTACAATGAGCAGTTCTTC
>.|TRBV5-4|once|TRBJ1-3
CASSSNTGGNTIYF
TGTGCCAGCAGCTCCAATACAGGGGGAAACACCATATATTTT
>.|TRBV14|once|TRBJ2-1
CASSPGGSYNEQFF
TGTGCCAGCAGCCCCGGGGGTTCCTACAATGAGCAGTTCTTC
>TRBD2|TRBV2|.|TRBJ2-7
CASSQRGGFDEQYF
TGTGCCAGCAGCCAGCGGGGGGGTTTCGACGAGCAGTACTTC